This T cell receptor beta chain was identified during a study of blood T cell repertoires in COVID-19. Original methodology: By means of reference gene primer amplification, nucleated cell counts were estimated. Some clones are missing from TCRdb's copy, which holds only in-frame ones; the method was immunoSEQ multiplex PCR. The V and J calls and the clone size are those of that table, but D and trimming were determined from the DNA. The sample records under 250,000 clones, around 81% being singletons. CDR3 length equals 12 residues. V lost 3 bases and J 8 bases, leaving 5 bases between the germline ends. Germline assignment: CDR1 MNHEY and CDR2 SMNVEV (reference sequence).

The TCR sequence derives from a woman in her fifties or sixties with acute or convalescent COVID-19. The chain couples TRBV27 to TRBJ1-6; D not resolved. The specimen sequenced was peripheral blood. CDR3: CASSFSYSPLHF. The CDR3 DNA follows: TGTGCCAGCAGTTTTTCGTATTCACCCCTCCACTTT.